Below, 10 T cell receptor beta chains from the same sample are listed, as sequenced in a study of cytotoxic CD8 clonotypes in ibrutinib-treated CLL. Here immunoSEQ multiplex PCR was the method, and the copy in TCRdb shows in-frame clones only, minus some. The sample holds some 200,000 clones, more than 70% seen once. The source was PBMCs, collected after 12 months of ibrutinib treatment. The source of these receptors is a human donor with chronic lymphocytic leukemia.

The chain uses TRBV5-1 and TRBJ2-7; D is perhaps TRBD1 or TRBD2 (5 bases each). Germline V gene data show CDR1 as SGHRS and CDR2 as YFSETQ. The CDR3 has 14 amino acids. The V end was cut by 4 bases, the J end by 4 bases, with 15 bases between. The DNA for the CDR3 is TGCGCCAGCAGCCGGGACCCCTGGGTGTACGAGCAGTACTTC. Residues: CASSRDPWVYEQYF. Filled out from reference TRBV5-1 and TRBJ2-7, the complete variable domain reads KAGVTQTPRYLIKTRGQQVTLSCSPISGHRSVSWYQQTPGQGLQFLFEYFSETQRNKGNFPGRFSGRQFSNSRSEMNVSTLELGDSALYLCASSRDPWVYEQYFGPGTRLTVT.

The sample holds a few counts of this clone. The chain recombines TRBV9 with TRBJ2-2; D ambiguous. The germline V and J ends were trimmed by 4 bases and 7 bases, with 8 bases remaining between them. The CDR3 contains 12 residues. CDR1 SGDLS and CDR2 YYNGEE come from the germline V gene. CDR3 residues: CASSNPDGELFF. The CDR3 bases are TGTGCCAGCAGCAACCCCGACGGGGAGCTGTTTTTT. The variable domain in full, completed from reference TRBV9 and TRBJ2-2, reads DSGVTQTPKHLITATGQRVTLRCSPRSGDLSVYWYQQSLDQGLQFLIQYYNGEERAKGNILERFSAQQFPDLHSELNLSSLELGDSALYFCASSNPDGELFFGEGSRLTVL.

The chain uses TRBV7-8 and TRBJ1-3; no definite D call. The CDR3 is made up of 12 amino acids. Per germline, CDR1 SGHVS and CDR2 FQNEAQ. V was pared by 1 base and J by 3 bases, with 1 base between. CDR3 in amino acids: CASSLGGNTIYF. CDR3 nucleotides: TGTGCCAGCAGCTTAGGTGGAAACACCATATATTTT.

The chain recombines TRBV5-4 with TRBJ1-2; D is uncertain. V was cut by 0 bases and J by 2 bases, with 17 bases left in between. The CDR3 is made up of 17 amino acids. Germline V gene data show CDR1 as SGHNT and CDR2 as YYREEE (reference sequence). The CDR3: CASSLGVGSLKNYGYTF. CDR3 coding DNA: TGTGCCAGCAGCTTGGGGGTAGGCTCACTCAAAAACTATGGCTACACCTTC.

The chain recombines TRBV28 with TRBJ1-2; D gene ambiguous. The CDR3 covers 15 residues. Trimming left V 6 bases short and J 6 bases short, with 20 bases between. Looked up from germline, CDR1 is MDHEN and CDR2 is SYDVKM. Here the CDR3 DNA reads TGTGCCAGCAGCCTTCCCCAAGCGATGAACCATGGCTACACCTTC. Amino acids: CASSLPQAMNHGYTF.

This clone was picked up a small number of times. The chain joins TRBV5-6 to TRBJ1-1; D is undetermined. CDR3 length: 14 amino acids. V lost 3 bases, J lost 7 bases, and 16 bases lay in between. CDR1 SGHDT and CDR2 YYEEEE come from the germline V gene. The DNA of the CDR3 is TGTGCCAGCAGCTCCCCCCCGGAGTGGATTGAAGCTTTCTTT. It codes for CASSSPPEWIEAFF.

In its sample, this clone was seen once. The chain carries TRBV10-3 and TRBJ1-2; 7 bases align to TRBD1. Germline assignment: CDR1 ENHRY and CDR2 SYGVKD. This CDR3 is built from 12 residues. The junction had 1 base not matched to a gene; V was cut back by 6 bases and J by 3 bases. The CDR3 nucleotides are TGTGCCATCAGGCAGGGGGACTATGGCTACACCTTC. Amino acids: CAIRQGDYGYTF.

The chain combines TRBV5-4 with TRBJ2-3, with 11 bases fitting TRBD2. In germline, CDR1 is SGHNT, CDR2 YYREEE (reference sequence). J gave up 2 bases and V 5 bases, and 4 bases lay outside the gene matches. The CDR3 extends over 15 amino acids. CDR3 nucleotide sequence: TGTGCCAGCAGTGTAGCGGGGGGGCCCACAGATACGCAGTATTTT. Translated: CASSVAGGPTDTQYF. Full variable domain (missing parts from reference TRBV5-4 and TRBJ2-3): ETGVTQSPTHLIKTRGQQVTLRCSSQSGHNTVSWYQQALGQGPQFIFQYYREEENGRGNFPPRFSGLQFPNYSSELNVNALELDDSALYLCASSVAGGPTDTQYFGPGTRLTVL.

The chain carries TRBV10-2 and TRBJ1-6; D is unresolved. V lost 7 bases, J lost 5 bases, and 21 bases lay in between. The germline CDR1 and CDR2 sequences are WSHSY and SAAADI. The length of the CDR3 is 17 residues. Written as DNA, the CDR3 is TGCGCCAGCAAATATGGACGGTCGGGGTTGAATAATTCACCCCTCCACTTT. It is translated as CASKYGRSGLNNSPLHF.

CDR3 nucleotides: TGTGCCAGCTCACCCCAACCTAGAGGGACCGATCTTAACTATGGCTACACCTTC. It yields the protein CASSPQPRGTDLNYGYTF. The genes are TRBV18 and TRBJ1-2; D possibly corresponds to TRBD1 (5 bases). The CDR3 length is 18 residues. Trimming took off 3 bases at V and 1 base at J, with 21 bases between the two ends. Germline assignment: CDR1 KGHSH and CDR2 LQKENI. The full variable domain, rest sourced from reference TRBV18 and TRBJ1-2, is NAGVMQNPRHLVRRRGQEARLRCSPMKGHSHVYWYRQLPEEGLKFMVYLQKENIIDESGMPKERFSAEFPKEGPSILRIQQVVRGDSAAYFCASSPQPRGTDLNYGYTFGSGTRLTVV.